The T cell receptor (beta chain) described here comes from a study of cytomegalovirus exposure and HLA in healthy donors. Trimming cost V 6 bases and J 8 bases; bases outside gene matches: 15. The germline V gene has CDR1 SGHAT and CDR2 FQNNGV. This CDR3 spans 15 amino acids. Study conclusions and caveats: A later analysis linked a missense variant in DCLRE1C to the trimming of TCR beta V and J genes. Most TCR sequences were rare, but some public TCRs occurred in many donors. Later work showed greater clonal expansion in HLA-associated TCR beta chains than in equally common others. Analysis performed later found roughly 18,000 TCR beta sequences associated with HLA alleles at 0.05 false discovery rate.

13 Jbeta primers and 60 Vbeta primers were used for the PCR. TCRdb's copy holds only in-frame clones and misses some; the assay was immunoSEQ multiplex PCR. The sample consists of around 91,000 clones, 64% of them appearing once. A word on this clone: Its antigen is as yet unknown.

The gene calls are TRBV11-2 and TRBJ1-1; the match to TRBD1 covers 7 bases. Source material: PBMCs. The TCR originated in a man in his 60s in good health and CMV-seronegative. CDR3 in amino acids: CASRPYRGGKREAFF. In DNA form, the CDR3 reads TGTGCCAGCAGGCCTTACAGGGGCGGAAAGAGGGAAGCTTTCTTT.